This T cell receptor (beta chain) was identified during a study of cytomegalovirus exposure and HLA in healthy donors. Whole-study findings and limits: The authors confirmed in vitro that a few CMV-associated chains were specific for CMV antigens. Rare TCR sequences dominated, though some public TCRs recurred in many donors. Listed as cytomegalovirus-associated were about 160 TCR beta chains.

Generated by immunoSEQ multiplex PCR, the TCRdb table keeps only in-frame clones and is missing some. Among about 120,000 clones listed, 88% were seen once. The donors were part of the approximately 120-subject validation cohort, which stood apart from the roughly 670-subject first cohort. Details on this clone: The antigen is unknown.

This receptor was identified in a woman in her twenties or thirties in good health and CMV-seropositive. What was sequenced was PBMCs.

The CDR3 DNA reads TGTGCCAGCAGCCCCCGACAGGGGAAGAACACAGATACGCAGTATTTT. Amino acid sequence: CASSPRQGKNTDTQYF. The V and J genes are TRBV13 and TRBJ2-3; the match to TRBD1 covers 8 bases. This CDR3 has 16 amino acids. The V gene's germline CDR1 is PRHDT and CDR2 FYEKMQ (reference sequence). V shed 5 bases, J shed 2 bases, and the junction held 9 bases outside the gene matches.